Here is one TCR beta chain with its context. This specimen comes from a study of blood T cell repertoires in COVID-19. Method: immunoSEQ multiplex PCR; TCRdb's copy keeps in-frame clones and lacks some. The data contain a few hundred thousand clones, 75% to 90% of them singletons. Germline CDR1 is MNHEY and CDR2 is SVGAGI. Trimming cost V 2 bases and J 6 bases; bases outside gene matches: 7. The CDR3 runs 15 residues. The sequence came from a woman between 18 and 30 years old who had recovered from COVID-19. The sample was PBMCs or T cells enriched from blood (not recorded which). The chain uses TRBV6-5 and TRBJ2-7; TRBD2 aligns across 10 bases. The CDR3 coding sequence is TGTGCCAGCAGTTACACTGCTAGCGGGGGAAGCGAGCAGTACTTC. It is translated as CASSYTASGGSEQYF.